The 6 T cell receptor beta chains below were found in one sample sequenced in a study of CD4 and CD8 cells across lung adenocarcinoma regions. Each CDR3 protein gets one entry after TCRdb re-called the PCR reads with MiXCR. The sample has about 17,000 distinct CDR3 sequences, about 43% seen once. The material sequenced was CD4+ T cells from the margin of a lung tumor. All receptors derive from a male donor with lung adenocarcinoma. The CD4 and CD8 labels of this study may be unreliable.

This clonotype was counted only a few times. The chain employs TRBV10-3 and TRBJ2-3; 9 bases match TRBD2. Trimming at V came to 7 bases and at J to 0 bases, leaving 14 bases not matched to a gene. The CDR3 extends over 18 amino acids. Germline V gene lookup returns CDR1 ENHRY and CDR2 SYGVKD. The CDR3 loop is CAITNERGAGGSTDTQYF. CDR3 nucleotide sequence: TGTGCCATCACTAACGAAAGGGGGGCGGGAGGGAGCACAGATACGCAGTATTTT.

This sequence joins TRBV4-1 and TRBJ2-3, with D unresolved. The germline V gene has CDR1 MGHRA and CDR2 YSYEKL. The CDR3 sequence is 15 residues long. Deletions cut 9 bases from V and 4 bases from J, with 20 bases between. CDR3 sequence: CARRHGPRAADTQYF. CDR3 bases: TGCGCCAGGAGGCACGGGCCCCGGGCAGCAGATACGCAGTATTTT.

There are a few counts of this clonotype. The chain combines TRBV27 with TRBJ2-1; the D is unclear. V was cut by 4 bases and J by 4 bases, with 11 bases left in between. Germline V gives CDR1 MNHEY, CDR2 SMNVEV (reference sequence). The CDR3 loop spans 14 amino acids. Here the CDR3 reads CASSWIRSYNEQFF. The CDR3 DNA sequence: TGTGCCAGCAGTTGGATACGGAGTTACAATGAGCAGTTCTTC.

This clonotype is medium-sized in the sample. The chain employs TRBV6-1 and TRBJ2-5, with D possibly called TRBD1 or TRBD2 (6 bases each). The DNA end lines up better with TRBJ2-7; the J call may be wrong. Germline CDR1 is MNHNS and CDR2 is SASEGT. There are 16 residues in the CDR3. CDR3 amino acids: CASSNKGGLISYEQYF. The CDR3 DNA reads TGTGCCAGCAGTAATAAGGGGGGCCTGATATCCTACGAGCAGTACTTC.

This clonotype was seen more than once but under ten times. The V call is TRBV24-1, the J call TRBJ1-2, with D unresolved. Looked up from germline, CDR1 is KGHDR and CDR2 is SFDVKD. Trimming took off 4 bases at V and 8 bases at J, with 7 bases between the two ends. This CDR3 region has 11 residues. CDR3 DNA sequence: TGTGCCACCAGTGACCCGGGGGGCTACACCTTC. Translation: CATSDPGGYTF.

This clonotype was detected ten times or more. This chain links TRBV3-1 with TRBJ2-1; 7 positions agree with TRBD2. CDR3 length equals 16 residues. The germline gives CDR1 LGHDT, CDR2 YNNKEL (reference sequence). The junction had 16 bases not matched to a gene; V was cut back by 3 bases and J by 11 bases. The CDR3 here is CASSHTKAREARKQFF. CDR3 bases: TGTGCCAGCAGCCACACCAAGGCCCGGGAGGCCCGAAAGCAGTTCTTC.